This T cell receptor (beta chain) was found in a study of human T cells and chemical hapten exposure. Germline V gives CDR1 SGDLS, CDR2 YYNGEE. Trimming shortened V by 6 bases and J by 5 bases, and 13 bases separated the two germline ends. This CDR3 comprises 13 residues. The time point denotes: patch test 3, about 24 weeks after DPC sensitization. The treatment: therapeutic diphenylcyclopropenone sensitization with weekly scalp DPC. One entry per CDR3 protein results from TCRdb running MiXCR on the RACE reads. The sample comprises more than 150,000 distinct CDR3 sequences, around 25% of which are singletons, and approximately 2.5% rests with the top ten.

The sequencing used whole blood, collected in connection with sensitization to the hapten diphenylcyclopropenone (DPC). The clonotype originates from a middle-aged woman with alopecia areata. Some clones in this sample may be carry-over from other donors' samples. The gene calls are TRBV9 and TRBJ2-3; D unresolved. CDR3 sequence (DNA): TGTGCCAGCAATAGAAAGGGCGTAGATACGCAGTATTTT. This encodes CASNRKGVDTQYF. Based on the CDR3 plus reference TRBV9 and TRBJ2-3, the full variable domain is DSGVTQTPKHLITATGQRVTLRCSPRSGDLSVYWYQQSLDQGLQFLIQYYNGEERAKGNILERFSAQQFPDLHSELNLSSLELGDSALYFCASNRKGVDTQYFGPGTRLTVL.